This T cell receptor (beta chain) was observed in a study of blood T cell repertoires in COVID-19. Clones were sequenced by immunoSEQ multiplex PCR, and TCRdb holds only the in-frame ones, with some missing. This sample has a few hundred thousand clones, with 80% to 90% found just once. Trimming removed 3 bases from V and 8 bases from J; junction bases left unmatched: 13. Germline loops: CDR1 SGHDT, CDR2 YYEEEE. CDR3 length equals 15 residues. The sequencing input was PBMCs or T cells enriched from blood (not recorded which). The chain joins TRBV5-6 to TRBJ1-2, with TRBD1 identical over 7 bases. The clonotype originates from a woman in her twenties or thirties who had recovered from COVID-19. CDR3 in amino acids: CASSSLLRDSLGYTF. The CDR3, as DNA: TGTGCCAGCAGCTCTCTCCTCCGGGACAGCCTGGGCTACACCTTC.